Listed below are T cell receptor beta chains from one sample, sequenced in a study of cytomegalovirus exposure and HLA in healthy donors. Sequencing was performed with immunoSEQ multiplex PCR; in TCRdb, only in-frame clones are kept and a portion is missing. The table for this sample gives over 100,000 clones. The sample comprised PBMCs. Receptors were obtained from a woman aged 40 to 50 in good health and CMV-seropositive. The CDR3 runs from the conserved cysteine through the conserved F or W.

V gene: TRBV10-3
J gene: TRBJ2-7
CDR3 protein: CAISDPGTSGPGYEQYF

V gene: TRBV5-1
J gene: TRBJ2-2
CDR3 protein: CASSPRLAGGTGELFF

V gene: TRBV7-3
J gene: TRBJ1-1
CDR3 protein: CASSLSRNTEAFF

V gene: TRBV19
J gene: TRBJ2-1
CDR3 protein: CASSSERFKQFF

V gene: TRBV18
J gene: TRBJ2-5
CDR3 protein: CASSPQQGAETQYF

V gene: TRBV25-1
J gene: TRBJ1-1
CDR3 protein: CASSELGQVRTEAFF

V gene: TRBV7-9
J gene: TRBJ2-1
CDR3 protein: CASSFALAGDSEQFF

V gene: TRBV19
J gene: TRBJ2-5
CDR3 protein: CASSIGEEVSGSQETQYF

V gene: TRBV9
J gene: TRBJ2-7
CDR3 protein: CASSAGTSGSEQYF

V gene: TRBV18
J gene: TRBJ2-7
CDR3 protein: CASSPNRENEQYF

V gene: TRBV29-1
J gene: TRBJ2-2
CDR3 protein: CSVRTGTGLMAGELFF

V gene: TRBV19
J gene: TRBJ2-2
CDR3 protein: CASSRPSGTNTGELFF

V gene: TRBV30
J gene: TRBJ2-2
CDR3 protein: CAWSRGLAGLNTGELFF

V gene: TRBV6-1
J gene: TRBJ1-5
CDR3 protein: CASSGPGQGARQPQHF

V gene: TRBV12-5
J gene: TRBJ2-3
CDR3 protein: CASGRSVSPHDTQYF

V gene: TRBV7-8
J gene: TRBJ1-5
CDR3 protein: CASSSTVLYSNQPQHF

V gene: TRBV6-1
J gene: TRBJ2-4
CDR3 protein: CASSRELAKNIQYF